A single sample is the source of the 3 T cell receptor beta chains below, sequenced in a study of shared clonotypes between healthy human individuals. Some clones are missing from TCRdb's copy, which holds only in-frame ones; the method was immunoSEQ multiplex PCR. The data contain about 510,000 clones, roughly 95% of them singletons. The specimen sequenced was naive CD4+ T cells sorted from blood. Subset here: CD45RA+ positively selected. Receptors were obtained from a woman younger than 45 in good health.

The chain recombines TRBV18 with TRBJ1-2, with TRBD1 matching 7 bases. V was clipped by 6 bases and J by 6 bases; unmatched bases: 10. Germline-derived CDR1 and CDR2 are KGHSH and LQKENI. There are 14 residues in the CDR3. CDR3 loop: CASSPRLGGDGYTF. The CDR3 DNA reads TGTGCCAGCTCCCCCAGACTAGGGGGCGATGGCTACACCTTC.

The chain combines TRBV14 with TRBJ2-1; a weak D match, TRBD2 (5 bases). Between the trimmed V and J ends, which lost 3 bases and 3 bases, there was a span of 12 bases. This CDR3 spans 15 amino acids. Germline loops: CDR1 SGHDN, CDR2 FVKESK. The CDR3, as DNA: TGTGCCAGCAGCCACCAAGGACTGAGCTACAATGAGCAGTTCTTC. Translating gives CASSHQGLSYNEQFF.

The chain employs TRBV28 and TRBJ2-2, with a weak D call TRBD1 (5 bases). Germline V gene lookup returns CDR1 MDHEN and CDR2 SYDVKM. The CDR3 loop spans 14 amino acids. V was clipped by 3 bases and J by 9 bases, with 14 bases between them. DNA of the CDR3: TGTGCCAGCAGTTTCTCCCGCCCAGGGTGGGAGCTGTTTTTT. Residues: CASSFSRPGWELFF.